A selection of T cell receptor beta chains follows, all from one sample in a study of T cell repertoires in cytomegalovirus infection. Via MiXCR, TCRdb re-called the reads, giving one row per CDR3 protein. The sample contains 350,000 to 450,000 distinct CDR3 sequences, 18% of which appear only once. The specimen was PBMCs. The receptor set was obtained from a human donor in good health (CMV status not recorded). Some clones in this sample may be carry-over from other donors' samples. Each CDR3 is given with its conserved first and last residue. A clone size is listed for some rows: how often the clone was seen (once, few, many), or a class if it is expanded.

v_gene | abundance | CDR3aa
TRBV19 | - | CASSNPLAGGSTDTQYF
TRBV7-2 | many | CASSQLGQGEESFF
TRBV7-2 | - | CASSLRSPDNEQFF
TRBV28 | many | CASSSERTGPLYEQYF
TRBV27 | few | CASRVLAHNEQFF
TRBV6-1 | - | CASTPGLATPTQYF
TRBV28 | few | CASKTANYGYTF
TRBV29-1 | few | CSVEGGDPRSGANVLTF
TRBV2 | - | CASSFEQYEQYF
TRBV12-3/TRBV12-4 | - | CASSTASGGKETQYF
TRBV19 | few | CASSILQSGANVLTF
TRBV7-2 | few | CASSLLGQVRSPLHF
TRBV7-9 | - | CASSLFWGSPAKNIQYF
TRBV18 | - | CASSPPGEVSQYF
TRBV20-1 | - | CSAQGGPSPDTQYF
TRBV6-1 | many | CASRGTIPLEQFF
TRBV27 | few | CASSSARDRGPEEQFF